The 8 T cell receptor beta chains below were found in one sample sequenced in a study of beta chain features in type 1 diabetes (dated by TCRdb to the late 2010s). The method was the immunoSEQ multiplex PCR assay. All of the isolated RNA was reverse transcribed with the High Capacity cDNA Reverse Transcription Kit, so expressed TCRB transcripts were sequenced. TCRdb carries this immuneACCESS record with in-frame sequences only. Its versions omit some clonotypes, under half of them owing to an unresolved V gene in the studies checked, with the rest unexplained. For this sample the table gives under 400,000 clones, of which roughly a fifth were detected only once. Jointly, the top ten make up 0.044% of the sample. Material for sequencing was naive CD4+ T cells from blood. The cell subset or site label here, explained by the study, means: true naive CD4+ T cells. The receptor set was obtained from a woman aged 18-29 years in good health.

V and J are TRBV7-8 and TRBJ2-5, with TRBD2 matching over 11 bases. V trimming: 5 bases; J trimming: 6 bases; junction bases outside the gene matches: 17. The CDR3 spans 18 residues. Germline V lookup: CDR1 SGHVS, CDR2 FQNEAQ. The CDR3 protein is CASSPWGSGGASGQTQYF. CDR3 bases: TGTGCCAGCAGCCCTTGGGGTAGCGGGGGGGCCAGTGGACAGACCCAGTACTTC.

The genes are TRBV7-9 and TRBJ2-3; D is possibly TRBD2 (5 bases). V was pared by 7 bases and J by 0 bases, with 20 bases between. From germline, CDR1 is SEHNR and CDR2 FQNEAQ (reference sequence). The CDR3 runs to 17 residues. CDR3 loop: CASNDPPRAPSTDTQYF. The DNA for the CDR3 is TGTGCCAGCAACGATCCCCCGCGGGCCCCCAGCACAGATACGCAGTATTTT.

CDR3 DNA sequence: TGCAGCGTTTTATTGGCGGGAGCCTCCTACGAGCAGTACTTC. This encodes CSVLLAGASYEQYF. The rearrangement uses TRBV29-1 and TRBJ2-7, with 7 bases lining up with TRBD2. V shed 5 bases and J 0 bases; nucleotides not matched to a gene: 7. Germline CDR1 SQVTM, CDR2 ANQGSEA. The CDR3 loop spans 14 amino acids.

A note on this clone: This CDR3 is also generated by other DNA sequences in the sample. The chain carries TRBV5-1 and TRBJ2-1; no clear D. The CDR3 length is 15 residues. Germline V gives CDR1 SGHRS, CDR2 YFSETQ. Trimming took 0 bases from V and 3 from J, leaving 10 bases between them. CDR3 sequence reads: CASSLAGVDYNEQFF. The DNA for the CDR3 is TGCGCCAGCAGCTTGGCCGGAGTAGACTACAATGAGCAGTTCTTC. Complete variable domain (other parts from reference TRBV5-1 and TRBJ2-1): KAGVTQTPRYLIKTRGQQVTLSCSPISGHRSVSWYQQTPGQGLQFLFEYFSETQRNKGNFPGRFSGRQFSNSRSEMNVSTLELGDSALYLCASSLAGVDYNEQFFGPGTRLTVL.

Only a few counts were recorded for this clone. The gene calls are TRBV30 and TRBJ1-1; TRBD1 might be the D (6 bases). Trimming removed 0 bases from V and 3 bases from J, with 8 bases in between. There are 13 residues in the CDR3. Germline CDR1 GTSNPN, CDR2 SVGIG (reference sequence). The CDR3 is CAWSVRTDTEAFF. The CDR3 region has the DNA TGTGCCTGGAGTGTACGGACAGACACTGAAGCTTTCTTT.

The chain recombines TRBV5-4 with TRBJ2-7, with 7 positions matching TRBD2. The ends lost 0 bases at V and 1 base at J; junction bases unmatched: 7. The CDR3 is 16 residues long. Germline loops: CDR1 SGHNT, CDR2 YYREEE (reference sequence). For the CDR3, the DNA is TGTGCCAGCAGCTTGGCCGGACTAGTATCGTCCTACGAGCAGTACTTC. Its translation: CASSLAGLVSSYEQYF.

V gene TRBV30 combines with J gene TRBJ1-2; D unclear. V was trimmed by 1 base and J by 3 bases, leaving 9 bases between them. The germline V gene has CDR1 GTSNPN and CDR2 SVGIG (reference sequence). The CDR3 runs 13 residues. The CDR3 protein is CAWSENGDYGYTF. The DNA of the CDR3 is TGTGCCTGGAGTGAAAACGGGGACTATGGCTACACCTTC.

The chain combines TRBV9 with TRBJ2-1; 10 bases fit TRBD1. The CDR3 has 15 residues. V shed 3 bases, J shed 1 base, and the junction held 1 base outside the gene matches. CDR1 is SGDLS, CDR2 YYNGEE, per germline. The CDR3 DNA is TGTGCCAGCAGCGGGACAGGGGGGTCCTACAATGAGCAGTTCTTC. It is translated as CASSGTGGSYNEQFF. Full variable domain (rest looked up from reference TRBV9 and TRBJ2-1): DSGVTQTPKHLITATGQRVTLRCSPRSGDLSVYWYQQSLDQGLQFLIQYYNGEERAKGNILERFSAQQFPDLHSELNLSSLELGDSALYFCASSGTGGSYNEQFFGPGTRLTVL.